This T cell receptor beta chain is from a study of shared clonotypes between healthy human individuals. Turning to the study itself: Three plates each covered CD4 naive and memory; CD8 naive two, CD8 memory one.

V was cut by 0 bases and J by 4 bases, with 3 bases left in between. Germline CDR1 reads WSHSY; CDR2 reads SAAADI. This CDR3 is 12 amino acids long. Naive CD8 cells were CD45RO-negative, positively selected for CCR7, excluding terminally differentiated effector memory CD45RA+ cells. Each sample came from a Caucasian adult donor living in Nashville, Tennessee. Deep-level assay runs were performed. Assay: immunoSEQ multiplex PCR; the TCRdb copy retains only in-frame clones and omits some. The data contain roughly 650,000 clones, around 96% of them singletons. The chain recombines TRBV10-2 with TRBJ1-2; D is undetermined. The sequence came from a woman aged 25 to 39 in good health. Sample: naive CD8+ T cells sorted from blood. The CDR3 loop reads CASSESGYGYTF. The CDR3 DNA reads as TGCGCCAGCAGTGAGTCAGGCTATGGCTACACCTTC.